Detailed here is one T cell receptor beta chain. What it binds is not known. The sample originates from a study of cytomegalovirus exposure and HLA in healthy donors. General study points: In a later analysis, a missense DCLRE1C variant was linked to TCR beta V- and J-gene trimming.

PCR involved 60 Vbeta and 13 Jbeta primers. Repertoires were generated with immunoSEQ multiplex PCR, while TCRdb's copy carries only in-frame clones and drops some. The listing records some 180,000 clones. The CDR3 has 16 residues. CDR1 and CDR2 (germline): MDHEN, SYDVKM. Trimming took 0 bases from V and 4 from J; bases not matched to a gene: 2. The sequencing input was PBMCs. The sequence was obtained from a man aged 30-40 years in good health and CMV-seronegative. The chain couples TRBV28 to TRBJ2-7, with 14 bases that match TRBD2. The CDR3 bases are TGTGCCAGCAGTTTATGGGGGACTAGCGGGAGTTACGAGCAGTACTTC. This gives the protein CASSLWGTSGSYEQYF.